The TCR beta chain described here comes from a study of early T cells in non-severe SARS-CoV-2 infection. Study summary: Sequencing of unsorted whole blood was done on bulk RNA, leaving chains unpaired.

This clonotype was detected many times. Its antigen is not identified. TCRdb re-called the 5' RACE reads through MiXCR, storing one row per CDR3 protein. Of under 70,000 distinct CDR3 sequences in the sample, approximately 6.1% are singletons; the top ten hold around 3.3%. Study-wide points: Using VDJdb, the matching emphasized anti-spike CD8 responses while missing private and CD4 specificities.

Trimming took off 0 bases at V and 1 base at J, with 1 base between the two ends. CDR1 and CDR2 (germline): SGDLS, YYNGEE. This CDR3 is built from 12 residues. The V call is TRBV9, the J call TRBJ1-2, with unresolved D. The starting material was whole blood, obtained at baseline. The clonotype originates from an adult who was a healthcare worker with PCR-confirmed SARS-CoV-2 infection or an uninfected control (not recorded which). The CDR3 nucleotides read TGTGCCAGCAGCGTAGATAACTATGGCTACACCTTC. It translates to CASSVDNYGYTF.